This T cell receptor (beta chain) comes out of a study of T cell responses to AZD1222 COVID-19 vaccine. V lost 3 bases and J lost 0, with 9 bases in between. Per the germline V gene, CDR1 is SGHDT and CDR2 is YYEEEE. This CDR3 spans 14 amino acids. Study findings and constraints: Spike regions recognized by vaccine-associated CD4 TCRs spanned the protein, led by 160-218 and 743-854.

To note about this clone: Its target is not known.

Profiled with immunoSEQ multiplex PCR; TCRdb holds only in-frame clones, not every one. The sample yields 130,000 to 150,000 clones, just under 95% seen once. This clonotype was obtained from an adult who had recovered from COVID-19. The rearrangement joins TRBV5-6 to TRBJ1-1; D is undetermined. Material: peripheral blood, obtained after recovery from COVID-19. CDR3 DNA: TGTGCCAGCAGCTGGCGGGCATTGAACACTGAAGCTTTCTTT. The encoded protein is CASSWRALNTEAFF.